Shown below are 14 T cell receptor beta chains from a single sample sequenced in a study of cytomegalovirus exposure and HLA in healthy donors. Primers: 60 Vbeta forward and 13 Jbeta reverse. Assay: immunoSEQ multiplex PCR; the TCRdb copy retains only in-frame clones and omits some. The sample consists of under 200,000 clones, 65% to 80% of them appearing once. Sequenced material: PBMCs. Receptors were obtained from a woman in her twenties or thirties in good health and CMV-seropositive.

CDR3 nucleotides: TGCGCCAGCAGCCCCCCGGGACTAGCGGGGGGGCGGAGAGATACGCAGTATTTT. This encodes CASSPPGLAGGRRDTQYF. This rearrangement joins TRBV4-1 to TRBJ2-3; 16 bases are a match to TRBD2. The CDR3 totals 18 residues. J gave up 5 bases and V 4 bases, and 9 bases lay outside the gene matches. Germline V gene sequence: CDR1 MGHRA, CDR2 YSYEKL.

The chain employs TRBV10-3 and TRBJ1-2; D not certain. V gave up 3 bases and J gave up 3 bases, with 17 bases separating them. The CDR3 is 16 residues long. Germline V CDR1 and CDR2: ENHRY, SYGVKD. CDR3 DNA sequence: TGTGCCATCAGTGACTCCGACGGGCGGGCCCACTATGGCTACACCTTC. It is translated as CAISDSDGRAHYGYTF.

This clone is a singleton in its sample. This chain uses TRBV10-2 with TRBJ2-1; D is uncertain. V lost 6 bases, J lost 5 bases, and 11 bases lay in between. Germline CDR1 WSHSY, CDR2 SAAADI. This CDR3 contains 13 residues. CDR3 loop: CASRLPPDNEQFF. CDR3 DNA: TGCGCCAGCAGACTCCCACCTGACAATGAGCAGTTCTTC.

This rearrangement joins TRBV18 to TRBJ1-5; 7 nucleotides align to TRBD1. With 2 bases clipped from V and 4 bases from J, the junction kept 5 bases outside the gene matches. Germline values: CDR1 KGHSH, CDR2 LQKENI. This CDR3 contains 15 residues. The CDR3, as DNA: TGTGCCAGCTCACCAACAGGGGAAAGTAATCAGCCCCAGCATTTT. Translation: CASSPTGESNQPQHF.

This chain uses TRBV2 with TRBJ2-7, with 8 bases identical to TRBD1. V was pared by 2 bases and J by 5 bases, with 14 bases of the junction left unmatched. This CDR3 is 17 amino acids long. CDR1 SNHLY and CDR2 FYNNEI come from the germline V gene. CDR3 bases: TGTGCCAGCAGTGAAAAGGGGGGCGGACAGGGTCCGAACGAGCAGTACTTC. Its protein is CASSEKGGGQGPNEQYF.

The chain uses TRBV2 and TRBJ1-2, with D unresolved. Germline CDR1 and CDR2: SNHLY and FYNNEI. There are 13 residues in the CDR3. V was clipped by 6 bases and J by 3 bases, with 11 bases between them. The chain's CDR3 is CASSPQLYYGYTF. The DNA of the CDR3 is TGTGCCAGCAGCCCCCAGTTATACTATGGCTACACCTTC.

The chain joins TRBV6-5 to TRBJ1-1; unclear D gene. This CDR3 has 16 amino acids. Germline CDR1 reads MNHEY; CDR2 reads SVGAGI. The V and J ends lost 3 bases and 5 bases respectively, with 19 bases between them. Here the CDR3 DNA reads TGTGCCAGCAGTTATGGCAGACTTGGGTCGGGGACTGAAGCTTTCTTT. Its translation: CASSYGRLGSGTEAFF.

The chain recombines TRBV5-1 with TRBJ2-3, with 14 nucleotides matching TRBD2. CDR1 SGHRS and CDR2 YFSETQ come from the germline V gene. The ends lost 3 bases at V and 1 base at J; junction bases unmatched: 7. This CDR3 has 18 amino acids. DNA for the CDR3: TGCGCCAGCAGCTCCGGGACTAGCGGGAGTGTGGGCACAGATACGCAGTATTTT. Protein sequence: CASSSGTSGSVGTDTQYF.

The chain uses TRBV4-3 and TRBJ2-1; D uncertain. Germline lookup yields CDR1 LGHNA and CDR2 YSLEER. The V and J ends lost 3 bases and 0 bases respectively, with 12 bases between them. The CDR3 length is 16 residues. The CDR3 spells CASSQDDMISYNEQFF. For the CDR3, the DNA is TGCGCCAGCAGCCAGGATGACATGATCTCCTACAATGAGCAGTTCTTC.

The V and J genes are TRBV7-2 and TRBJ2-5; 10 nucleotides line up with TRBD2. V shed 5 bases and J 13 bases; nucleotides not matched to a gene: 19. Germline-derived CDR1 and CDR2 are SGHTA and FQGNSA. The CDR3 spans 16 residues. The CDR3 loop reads CASSNPPRQRGGPPYF. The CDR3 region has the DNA TGTGCCAGCAGCAACCCCCCGAGGCAGCGGGGGGGCCCCCCGTACTTC.

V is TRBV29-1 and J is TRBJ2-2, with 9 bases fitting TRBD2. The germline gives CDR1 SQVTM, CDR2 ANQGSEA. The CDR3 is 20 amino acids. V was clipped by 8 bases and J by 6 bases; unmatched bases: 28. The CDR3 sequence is CSSDILDPREGQVGAGELFF. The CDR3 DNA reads TGCAGCTCCGATATTCTTGATCCGCGGGAGGGACAAGTGGGGGCCGGGGAGCTGTTTTTT.

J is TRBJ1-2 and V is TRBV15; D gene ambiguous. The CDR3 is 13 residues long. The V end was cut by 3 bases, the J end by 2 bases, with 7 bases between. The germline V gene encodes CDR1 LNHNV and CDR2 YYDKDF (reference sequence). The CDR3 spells CATSSEANYGYTF. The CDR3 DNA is TGTGCCACCAGCAGCGAGGCGAACTATGGCTACACCTTC.

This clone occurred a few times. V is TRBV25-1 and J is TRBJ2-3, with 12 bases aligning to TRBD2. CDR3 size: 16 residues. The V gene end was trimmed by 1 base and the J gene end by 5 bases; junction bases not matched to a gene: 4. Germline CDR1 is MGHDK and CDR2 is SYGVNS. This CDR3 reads CASSESSGGGKDTQYF. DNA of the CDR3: TGTGCCAGCAGTGAATCTAGCGGGGGGGGAAAAGATACGCAGTATTTT.

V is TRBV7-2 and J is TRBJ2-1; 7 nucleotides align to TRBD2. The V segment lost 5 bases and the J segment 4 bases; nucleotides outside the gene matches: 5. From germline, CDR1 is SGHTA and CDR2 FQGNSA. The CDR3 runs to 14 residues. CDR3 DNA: TGTGCCAGCAGCCCCCGAGCGGGGTACAATGAGCAGTTCTTC. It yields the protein CASSPRAGYNEQFF.